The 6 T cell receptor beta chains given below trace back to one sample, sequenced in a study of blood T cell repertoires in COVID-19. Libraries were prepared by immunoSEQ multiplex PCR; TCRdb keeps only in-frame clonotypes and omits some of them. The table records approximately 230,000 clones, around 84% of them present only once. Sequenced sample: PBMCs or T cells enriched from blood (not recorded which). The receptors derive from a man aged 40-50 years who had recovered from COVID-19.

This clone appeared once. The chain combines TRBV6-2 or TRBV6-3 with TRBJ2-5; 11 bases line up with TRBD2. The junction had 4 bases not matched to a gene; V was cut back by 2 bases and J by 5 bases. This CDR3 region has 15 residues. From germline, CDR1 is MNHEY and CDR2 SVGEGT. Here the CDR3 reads CASSYLTSGAETQYF. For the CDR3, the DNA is TGTGCCAGCAGTTACCTGACTAGCGGGGCTGAGACCCAGTACTTC.

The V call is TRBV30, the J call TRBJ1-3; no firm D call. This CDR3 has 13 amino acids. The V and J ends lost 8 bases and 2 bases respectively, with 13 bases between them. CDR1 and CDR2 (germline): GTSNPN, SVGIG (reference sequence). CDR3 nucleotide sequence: TGTGCCCACCAGTTAACCGCTGGAAACACCATATATTTT. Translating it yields CAHQLTAGNTIYF.

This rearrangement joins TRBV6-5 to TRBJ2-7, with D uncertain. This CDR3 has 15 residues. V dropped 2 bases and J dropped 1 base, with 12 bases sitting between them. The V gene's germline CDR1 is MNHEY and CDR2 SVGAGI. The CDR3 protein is CASSYDEVESYEQYF. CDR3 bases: TGTGCCAGCAGTTACGACGAGGTAGAATCCTACGAGCAGTACTTC.

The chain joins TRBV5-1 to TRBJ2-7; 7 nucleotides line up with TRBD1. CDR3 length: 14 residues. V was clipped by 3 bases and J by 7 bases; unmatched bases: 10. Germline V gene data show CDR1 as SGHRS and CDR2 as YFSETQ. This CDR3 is CASSSGQLGREQYF. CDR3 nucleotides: TGCGCCAGCAGCTCGGGACAGTTGGGAAGGGAGCAGTACTTC.

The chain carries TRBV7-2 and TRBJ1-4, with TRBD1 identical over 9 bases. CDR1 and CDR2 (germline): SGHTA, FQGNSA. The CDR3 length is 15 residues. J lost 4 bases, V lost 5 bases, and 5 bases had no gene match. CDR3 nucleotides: TGTGCCAGCAGCCCCAAGACAGGGGGTAATGAAAAACTGTTTTTT. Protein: CASSPKTGGNEKLFF.

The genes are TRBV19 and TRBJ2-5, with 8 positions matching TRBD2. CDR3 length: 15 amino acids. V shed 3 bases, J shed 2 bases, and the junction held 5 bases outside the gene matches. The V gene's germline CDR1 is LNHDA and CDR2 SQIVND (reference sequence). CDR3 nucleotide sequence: TGTGCCAGTAGTATTCGCGGGGGGTCGCAAGAGACCCAGTACTTC. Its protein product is CASSIRGGSQETQYF.